Included here is one T cell receptor beta chain sequence, with context. The CDR3 runs to 17 residues. V lost 3 bases and J lost 5; bases outside the gene matches: 11. The germline gives CDR1 MGHRA, CDR2 YSYEKL. This sample is part of a study of blood T cell repertoires in COVID-19. Across the whole study: The United States, Italy and Spain provided the acute and convalescent COVID-19 samples. From T cells, B-cell-depleted T cells, or PBMCs came the material, which was cDNA or gDNA.

As handled by the study authors: Cell counts per sample came from amplifying reference gene primers. The method was immunoSEQ multiplex PCR; TCRdb's version includes in-frame clones alone and lacks a portion of them. V and J calls and clone size follow that table, whereas D and trimming were derived from the DNA. Found here are about 41,000 clones, about 80% of them singletons; the top ten hold 2.6%. This chain joins TRBV4-1 and TRBJ2-1; 9 bases align to TRBD2. The TCR sequence derives from a woman aged 55 to 70 with acute or convalescent COVID-19. The sequencing sample was made of peripheral blood. Here the CDR3 DNA reads TGCGCCAGCAGCCAGCGCCGAGTCCTAGCGGGGAACAATGAGCAGTTCTTC. This sequence encodes CASSQRRVLAGNNEQFF.